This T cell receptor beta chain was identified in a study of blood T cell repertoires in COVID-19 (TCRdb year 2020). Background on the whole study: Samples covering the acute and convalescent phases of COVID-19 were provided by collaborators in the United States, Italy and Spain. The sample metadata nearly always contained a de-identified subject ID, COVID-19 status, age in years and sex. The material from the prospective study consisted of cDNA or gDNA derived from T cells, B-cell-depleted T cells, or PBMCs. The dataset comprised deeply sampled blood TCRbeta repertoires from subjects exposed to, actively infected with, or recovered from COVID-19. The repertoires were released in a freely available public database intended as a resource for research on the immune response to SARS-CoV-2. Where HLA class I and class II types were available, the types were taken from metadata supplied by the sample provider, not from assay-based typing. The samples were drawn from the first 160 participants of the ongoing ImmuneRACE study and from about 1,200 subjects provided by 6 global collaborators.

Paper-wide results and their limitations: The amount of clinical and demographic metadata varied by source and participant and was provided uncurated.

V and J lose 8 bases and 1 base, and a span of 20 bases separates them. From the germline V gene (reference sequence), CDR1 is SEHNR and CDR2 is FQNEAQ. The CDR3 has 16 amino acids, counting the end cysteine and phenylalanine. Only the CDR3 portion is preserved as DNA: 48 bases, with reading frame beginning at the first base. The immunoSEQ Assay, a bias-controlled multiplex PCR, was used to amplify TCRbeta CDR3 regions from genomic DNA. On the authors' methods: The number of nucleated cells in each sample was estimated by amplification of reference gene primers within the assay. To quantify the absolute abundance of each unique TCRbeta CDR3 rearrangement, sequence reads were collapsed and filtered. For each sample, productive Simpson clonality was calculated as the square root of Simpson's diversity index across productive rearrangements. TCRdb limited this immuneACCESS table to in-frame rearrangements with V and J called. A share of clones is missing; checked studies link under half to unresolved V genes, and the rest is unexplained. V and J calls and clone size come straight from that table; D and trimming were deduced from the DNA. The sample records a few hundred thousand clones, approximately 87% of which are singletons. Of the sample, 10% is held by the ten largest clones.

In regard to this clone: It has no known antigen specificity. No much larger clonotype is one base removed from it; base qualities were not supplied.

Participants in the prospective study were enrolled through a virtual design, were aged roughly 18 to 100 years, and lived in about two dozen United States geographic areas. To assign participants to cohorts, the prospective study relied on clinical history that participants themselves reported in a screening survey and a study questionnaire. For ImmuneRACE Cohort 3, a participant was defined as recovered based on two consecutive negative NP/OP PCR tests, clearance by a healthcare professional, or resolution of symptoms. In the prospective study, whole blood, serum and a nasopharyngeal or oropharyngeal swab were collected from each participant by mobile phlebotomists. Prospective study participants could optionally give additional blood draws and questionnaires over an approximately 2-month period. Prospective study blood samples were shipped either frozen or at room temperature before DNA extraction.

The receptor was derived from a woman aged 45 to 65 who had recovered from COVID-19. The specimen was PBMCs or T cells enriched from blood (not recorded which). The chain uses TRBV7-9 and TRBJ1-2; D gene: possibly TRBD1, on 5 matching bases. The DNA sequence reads TGTGCCAGCCCCGCGGACACGTCGAGTCTTAACTATGGCTACACCTTC. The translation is CASPADTSSLNYGYTF.